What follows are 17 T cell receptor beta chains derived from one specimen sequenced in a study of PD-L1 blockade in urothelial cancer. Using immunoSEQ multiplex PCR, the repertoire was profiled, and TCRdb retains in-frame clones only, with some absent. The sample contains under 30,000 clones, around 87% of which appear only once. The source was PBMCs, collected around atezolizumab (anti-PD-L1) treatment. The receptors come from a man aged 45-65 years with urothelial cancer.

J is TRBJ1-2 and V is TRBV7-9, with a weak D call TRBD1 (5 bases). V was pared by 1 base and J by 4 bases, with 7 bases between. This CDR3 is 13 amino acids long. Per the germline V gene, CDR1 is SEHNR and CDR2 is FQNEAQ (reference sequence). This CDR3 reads CASSLGTTYGYTF. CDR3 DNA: TGTGCCAGCAGCTTAGGGACAACCTATGGCTACACCTTC.

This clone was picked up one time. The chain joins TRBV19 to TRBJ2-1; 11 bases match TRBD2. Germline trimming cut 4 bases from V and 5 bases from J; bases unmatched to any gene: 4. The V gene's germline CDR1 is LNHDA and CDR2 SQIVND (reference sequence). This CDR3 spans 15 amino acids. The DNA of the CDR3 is TGTGCCAGTAGTAGGCCGGGACTAGCGGACAATGAGCAGTTCTTC. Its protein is CASSRPGLADNEQFF.

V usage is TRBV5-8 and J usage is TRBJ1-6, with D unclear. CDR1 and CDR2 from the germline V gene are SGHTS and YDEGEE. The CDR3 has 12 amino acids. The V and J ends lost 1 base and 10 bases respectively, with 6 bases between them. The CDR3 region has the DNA TGTGCCAGCAGCTTGCCCGGGTCACCCCTCCACTTT. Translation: CASSLPGSPLHF. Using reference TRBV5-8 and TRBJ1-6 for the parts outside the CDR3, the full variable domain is EAGVTQSPTHLIKTRGQQATLRCSPISGHTSVYWYQQALGLGLQFLLWYDEGEERNRGNFPPRFSGRQFPNYSSELNVNALELEDSALYLCASSLPGSPLHFGNGTRLTVT.

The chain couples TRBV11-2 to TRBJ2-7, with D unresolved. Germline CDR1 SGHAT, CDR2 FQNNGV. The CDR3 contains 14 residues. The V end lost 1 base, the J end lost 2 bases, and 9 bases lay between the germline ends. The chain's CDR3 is CASSLGLQTYEQYF. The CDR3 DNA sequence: TGTGCCAGCAGCTTAGGATTACAGACCTACGAGCAGTACTTC.

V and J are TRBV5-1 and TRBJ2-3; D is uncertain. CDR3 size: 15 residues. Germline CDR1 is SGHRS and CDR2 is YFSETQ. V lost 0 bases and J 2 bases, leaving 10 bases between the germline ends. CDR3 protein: CASSLASQDTDTQYF. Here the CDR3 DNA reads TGCGCCAGCAGCTTGGCCAGTCAGGACACAGATACGCAGTATTTT.

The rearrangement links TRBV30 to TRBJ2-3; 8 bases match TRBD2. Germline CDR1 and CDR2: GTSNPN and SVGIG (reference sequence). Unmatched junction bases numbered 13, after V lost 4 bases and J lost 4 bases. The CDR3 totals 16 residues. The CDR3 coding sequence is TGTGCCTGGAATCGTCGAATCGGGGGGGCCGCAGATACGCAGTATTTT. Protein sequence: CAWNRRIGGAADTQYF. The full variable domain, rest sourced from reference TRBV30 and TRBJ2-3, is SQTIHQWPATLVQPVGSPLSLECTVEGTSNPNLYWYRQAAGRGLQLLFYSVGIGQISSEVPQNLSASRPQDRQFILSSKKLLLSDSGFYLCAWNRRIGGAADTQYFGPGTRLTVL.

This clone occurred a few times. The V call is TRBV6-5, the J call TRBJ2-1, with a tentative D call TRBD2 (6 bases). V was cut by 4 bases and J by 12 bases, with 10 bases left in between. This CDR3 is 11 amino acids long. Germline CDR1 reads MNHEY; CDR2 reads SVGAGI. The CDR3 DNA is TGTGCCAGCAGTTCGGGACTCACGCAGTTCTTC. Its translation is CASSSGLTQFF.

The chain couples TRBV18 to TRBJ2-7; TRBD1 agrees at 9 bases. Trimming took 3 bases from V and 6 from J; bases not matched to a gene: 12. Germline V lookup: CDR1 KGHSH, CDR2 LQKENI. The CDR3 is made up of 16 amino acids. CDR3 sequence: CASSPLGQGGIGEQYF. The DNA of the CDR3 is TGTGCCAGCTCACCGCTGGGACAGGGAGGGATTGGCGAGCAGTACTTC.

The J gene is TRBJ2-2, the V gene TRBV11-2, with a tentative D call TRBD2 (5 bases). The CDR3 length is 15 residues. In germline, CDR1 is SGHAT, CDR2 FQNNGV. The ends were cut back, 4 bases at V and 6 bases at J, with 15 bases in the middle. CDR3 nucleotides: TGTGCCAGCAGCTCCGCCGGGGTGAGGTCCGGGGAGCTGTTTTTT. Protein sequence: CASSSAGVRSGELFF.

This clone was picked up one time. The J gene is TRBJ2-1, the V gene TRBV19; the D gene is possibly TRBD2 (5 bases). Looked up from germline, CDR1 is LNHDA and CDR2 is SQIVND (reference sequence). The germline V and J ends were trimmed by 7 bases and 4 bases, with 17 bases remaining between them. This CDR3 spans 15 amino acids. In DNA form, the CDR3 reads TGTGCCAGTATGCAGGTAGCGTGGACGTACAATGAGCAGTTCTTC. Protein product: CASMQVAWTYNEQFF.

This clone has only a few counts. CDR3 DNA sequence: TGTGCCAGCAGCACCAGCGGGGGGGGGTTTCTGGAGACCCAGTACTTC. Translating it yields CASSTSGGGFLETQYF. The chain recombines TRBV7-6 with TRBJ2-5, with 10 bases identical to TRBD2. Trimming cost V 5 bases and J 5 bases; bases outside gene matches: 11. Germline loops: CDR1 SGHVS, CDR2 FNYEAQ. This CDR3 has 16 residues.

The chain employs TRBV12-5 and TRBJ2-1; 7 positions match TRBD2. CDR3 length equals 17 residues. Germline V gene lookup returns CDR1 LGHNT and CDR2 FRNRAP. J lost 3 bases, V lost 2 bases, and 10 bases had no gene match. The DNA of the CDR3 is TGTGCTAGTGGTTTGTCCCTTGGGGGGGAGGGCTACAATGAGCAGTTCTTC. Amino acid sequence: CASGLSLGGEGYNEQFF.

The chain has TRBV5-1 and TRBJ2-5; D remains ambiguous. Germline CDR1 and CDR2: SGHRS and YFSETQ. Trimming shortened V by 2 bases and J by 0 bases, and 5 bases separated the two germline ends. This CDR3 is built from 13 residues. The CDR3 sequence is CASSFEYQETQYF. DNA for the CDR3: TGCGCCAGCAGCTTCGAGTACCAAGAGACCCAGTACTTC.

CDR3 residues: CASSLSLAPYEQYF. CDR3 sequence (DNA): TGTGCCAGCAGTTTATCTCTAGCACCTTACGAGCAGTACTTC. The V gene is TRBV28, the J gene TRBJ2-7; TRBD2 is a possible D gene (5 bases). The germline CDR1 and CDR2 sequences are MDHEN and SYDVKM. The CDR3 length is 14 residues. Deletions cut 1 base from V and 4 bases from J, with 11 bases between. The entire variable domain, with the rest obtained from reference TRBV28 and TRBJ2-7, is as follows: DVKVTQSSRYLVKRTGEKVFLECVQDMDHENMFWYRQDPGLGLRLIYFSYDVKMKEKGDIPEGYSVSREKKERFSLILESASTNQTSMYLCASSLSLAPYEQYFGPGTRLTVT.

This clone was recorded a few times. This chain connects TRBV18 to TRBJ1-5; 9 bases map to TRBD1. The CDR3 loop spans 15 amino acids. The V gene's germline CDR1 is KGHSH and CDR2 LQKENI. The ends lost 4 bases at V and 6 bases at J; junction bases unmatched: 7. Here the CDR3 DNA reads TGTGCCAGCTCACGATCGACAGGGGGAGTTCAGCCCCAGCATTTT. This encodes CASSRSTGGVQPQHF.

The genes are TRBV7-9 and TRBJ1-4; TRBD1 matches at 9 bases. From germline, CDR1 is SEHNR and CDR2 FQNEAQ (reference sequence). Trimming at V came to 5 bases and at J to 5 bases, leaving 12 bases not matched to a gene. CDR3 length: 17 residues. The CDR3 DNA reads TGTGCCAGCAGCAAATCGGACAGGGGATATCGAAATGAAAAACTGTTTTTT. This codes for CASSKSDRGYRNEKLFF. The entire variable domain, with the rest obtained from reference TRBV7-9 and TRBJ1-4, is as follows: DTGVSQNPRHKITKRGQNVTFRCDPISEHNRLYWYRQTLGQGPEFLTYFQNEAQLEKSRLLSDRFSAERPKGSFSTLEIQRTEQGDSAMYLCASSKSDRGYRNEKLFFGSGTQLSVL.

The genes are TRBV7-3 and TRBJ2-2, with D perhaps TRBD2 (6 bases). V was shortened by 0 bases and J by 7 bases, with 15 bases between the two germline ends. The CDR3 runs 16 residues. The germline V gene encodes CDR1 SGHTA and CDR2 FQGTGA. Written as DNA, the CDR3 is TGTGCCAGCAGCTTAACCGGCGCGGGGTATGGCGGGGAGCTGTTTTTT. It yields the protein CASSLTGAGYGGELFF.